The source of this T cell receptor beta chain is a study of shared clonotypes between healthy human individuals. Whole-study results and caveats: Relative to memory subsets, naive subsets generally showed larger estimated richness.

Each subset's genomic DNA was shared equally among a number of immunoSEQ plates. Using immunoSEQ multiplex PCR, the repertoire was profiled, and TCRdb retains in-frame clones only, with some absent. The sample lists roughly 2,300,000 clones, roughly 92% occurring once. For this clone: Its antigen is as yet unknown.

The TCR sequence derives from a young man in good health. Some clones in this sample may be carry-over from other donors' samples. Sequencing was carried out using naive CD4+ T cells from PBMCs. Subset: CD45RA+ positively selected.

CDR3 loop: CASSIAGTSVYEQYF. The CDR3 DNA reads as TGTGCCAGTAGTATAGCTGGGACTAGCGTCTACGAGCAGTACTTC. The chain recombines TRBV19 with TRBJ2-7, with 10 nucleotides matching TRBD2. CDR1 and CDR2 from the germline V gene are LNHDA and SQIVND (reference sequence). There are 15 residues in the CDR3. V was pared by 1 base and J by 3 bases, with 3 bases of the junction left unmatched.